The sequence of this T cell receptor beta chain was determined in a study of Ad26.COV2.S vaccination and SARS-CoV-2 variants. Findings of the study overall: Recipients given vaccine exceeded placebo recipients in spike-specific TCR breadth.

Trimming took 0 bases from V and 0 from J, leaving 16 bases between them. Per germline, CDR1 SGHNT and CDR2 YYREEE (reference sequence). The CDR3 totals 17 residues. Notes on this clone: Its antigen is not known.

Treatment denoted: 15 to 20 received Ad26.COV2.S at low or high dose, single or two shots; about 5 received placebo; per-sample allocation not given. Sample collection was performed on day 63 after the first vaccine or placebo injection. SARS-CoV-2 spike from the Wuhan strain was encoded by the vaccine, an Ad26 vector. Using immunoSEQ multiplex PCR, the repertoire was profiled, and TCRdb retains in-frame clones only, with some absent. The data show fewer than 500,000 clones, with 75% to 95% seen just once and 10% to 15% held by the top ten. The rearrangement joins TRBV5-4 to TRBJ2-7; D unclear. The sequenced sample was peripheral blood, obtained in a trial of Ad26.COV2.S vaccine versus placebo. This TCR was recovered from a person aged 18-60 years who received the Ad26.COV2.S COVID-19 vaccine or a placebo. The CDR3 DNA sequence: TGTGCCAGCAGCTTGGCAGGTCGGAACTTGGGCTCCTACGAGCAGTACTTC. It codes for CASSLAGRNLGSYEQYF.